The clone carrying this T cell receptor (beta chain) came up many times. TCR beta CDR3 regions were amplified from RNA. First-round RT-PCR with HTBI primers amplified the TCR CDR3 region. From the multiplex PCR reads, TCRdb called clonotypes with MiXCR, one entry per CDR3 protein. There are roughly 560,000 distinct CDR3 sequences in the sample; roughly 14% occur only once, and 4% to 5.5% lies in the top ten. This specimen comes from a study of T cells in Graves' hyperthyroidism and ophthalmopathy. A Clinical Activity Score of at least 3, a NOSPECS grade of at least 4 and a duration under 3 months were recorded in the ophthalmopathy patients. A patient was excluded if there was uncontrolled infection, other autoimmune disease, pregnancy or lactation. For the diagnoses, clinical symptoms, serum thyroxine and TRAb, thyroid ultrasound and orbital computed tomography were used. This clonotype originated in a woman between 40 and 55 years old with Graves' ophthalmopathy. Sequencing input: blood.

The CDR3 region has the DNA TGTGCCAGCAGCGGAGGCCCTGGGACAGGGGTGAAGACCCAGTACTTC. Translated: CASSGGPGTGVKTQYF. The rearrangement uses TRBV11-2 and TRBJ2-5, with 10 positions matching TRBD1. The CDR3 covers 16 residues. V was clipped by 5 bases and J by 6 bases; unmatched bases: 12. Germline-derived CDR1 and CDR2 are SGHAT and FQNNGV.